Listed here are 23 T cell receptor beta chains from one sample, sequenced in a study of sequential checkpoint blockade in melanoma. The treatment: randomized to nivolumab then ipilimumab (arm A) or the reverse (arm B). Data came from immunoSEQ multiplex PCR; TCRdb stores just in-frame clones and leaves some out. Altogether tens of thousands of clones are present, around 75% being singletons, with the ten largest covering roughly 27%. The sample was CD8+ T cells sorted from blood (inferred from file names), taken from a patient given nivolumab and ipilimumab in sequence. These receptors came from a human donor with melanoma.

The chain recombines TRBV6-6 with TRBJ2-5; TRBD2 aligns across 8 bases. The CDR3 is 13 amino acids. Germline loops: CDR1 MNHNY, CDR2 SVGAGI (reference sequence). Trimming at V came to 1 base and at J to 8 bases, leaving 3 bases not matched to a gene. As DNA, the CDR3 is TGTGCCAGCAGTTACTTGGTAGCGGGAACCCAGTACTTC. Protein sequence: CASSYLVAGTQYF.

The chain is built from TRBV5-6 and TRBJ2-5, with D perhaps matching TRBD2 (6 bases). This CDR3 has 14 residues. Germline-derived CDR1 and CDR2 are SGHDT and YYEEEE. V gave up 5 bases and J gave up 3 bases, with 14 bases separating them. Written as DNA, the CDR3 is TGTGCCAGCAGATGGGACTCCCAAGAAGAGACCCAGTACTTC. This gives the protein CASRWDSQEETQYF.

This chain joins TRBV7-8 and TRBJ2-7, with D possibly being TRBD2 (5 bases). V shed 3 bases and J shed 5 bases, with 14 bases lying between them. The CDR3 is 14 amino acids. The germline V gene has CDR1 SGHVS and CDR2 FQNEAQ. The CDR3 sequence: CASSLSSPEDEQYF. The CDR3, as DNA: TGTGCCAGCAGCTTGAGCAGTCCGGAGGACGAGCAGTACTTC.

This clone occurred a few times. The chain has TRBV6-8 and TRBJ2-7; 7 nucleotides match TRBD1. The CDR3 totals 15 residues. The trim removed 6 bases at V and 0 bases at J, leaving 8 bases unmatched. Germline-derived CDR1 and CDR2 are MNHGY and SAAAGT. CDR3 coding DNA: TGTGCCAGCAGCACGGGACAGACCTACTCCTACGAGCAGTACTTC. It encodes CASSTGQTYSYEQYF.

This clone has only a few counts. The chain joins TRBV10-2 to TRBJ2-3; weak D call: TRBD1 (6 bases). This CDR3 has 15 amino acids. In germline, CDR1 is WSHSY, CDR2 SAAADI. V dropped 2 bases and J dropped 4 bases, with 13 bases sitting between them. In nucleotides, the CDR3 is TGCGCCAGCAGTGAGCGCAGGGGTGGTGCAGATACGCAGTATTTT. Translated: CASSERRGGADTQYF.

The CDR3 DNA reads TGTGCCAGCAGCGTAGAGGGGGAGGGCAGGGGCTACACCTTC. It encodes CASSVEGEGRGYTF. The V gene is TRBV9, the J gene TRBJ1-2, with D perhaps matching TRBD1 (6 bases). The CDR3 sequence is 14 residues long. Germline-derived CDR1 and CDR2 are SGDLS and YYNGEE. V was pared by 0 bases and J by 8 bases, with 14 bases between.

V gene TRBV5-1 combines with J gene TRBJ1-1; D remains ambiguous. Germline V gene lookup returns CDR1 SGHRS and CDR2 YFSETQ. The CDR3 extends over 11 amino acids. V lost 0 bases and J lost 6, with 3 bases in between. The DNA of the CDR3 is TGCGCCAGCAGCTTGGGGCCTGAAGCTTTCTTT. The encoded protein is CASSLGPEAFF. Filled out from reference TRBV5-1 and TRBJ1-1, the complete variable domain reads KAGVTQTPRYLIKTRGQQVTLSCSPISGHRSVSWYQQTPGQGLQFLFEYFSETQRNKGNFPGRFSGRQFSNSRSEMNVSTLELGDSALYLCASSLGPEAFFGQGTRLTVV.

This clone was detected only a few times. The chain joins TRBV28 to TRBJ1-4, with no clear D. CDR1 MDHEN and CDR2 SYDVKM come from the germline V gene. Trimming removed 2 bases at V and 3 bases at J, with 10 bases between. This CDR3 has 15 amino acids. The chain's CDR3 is CASSLRARANEKLFF. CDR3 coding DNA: TGTGCCAGCAGTTTACGCGCACGGGCTAATGAAAAACTGTTTTTT.

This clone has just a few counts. The CDR3 nucleotides read TGTGCCAGCAGCTTCGGGGGGTCCTACGAGCAGTACTTC. This gives the protein CASSFGGSYEQYF. The chain carries TRBV7-6 and TRBJ2-7, with 7 positions matching TRBD2. J lost 1 base, V lost 3 bases, and 0 bases had no gene match. The germline V gene has CDR1 SGHVS and CDR2 FNYEAQ. This CDR3 is built from 13 residues.

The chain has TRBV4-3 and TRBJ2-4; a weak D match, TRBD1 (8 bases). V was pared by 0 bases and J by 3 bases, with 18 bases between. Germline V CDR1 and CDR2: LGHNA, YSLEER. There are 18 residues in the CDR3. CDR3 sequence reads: CASSQDQQGEGVKNIQYF. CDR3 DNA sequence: TGCGCCAGCAGCCAAGACCAACAGGGGGAGGGCGTCAAAAACATTCAGTACTTC.

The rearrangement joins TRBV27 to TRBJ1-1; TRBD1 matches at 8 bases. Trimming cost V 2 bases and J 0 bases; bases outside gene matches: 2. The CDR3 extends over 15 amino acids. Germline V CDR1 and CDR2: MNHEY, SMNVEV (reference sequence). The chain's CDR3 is CASSLRTGLNTEAFF. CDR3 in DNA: TGTGCCAGCAGTTTACGGACAGGGTTGAACACTGAAGCTTTCTTT.

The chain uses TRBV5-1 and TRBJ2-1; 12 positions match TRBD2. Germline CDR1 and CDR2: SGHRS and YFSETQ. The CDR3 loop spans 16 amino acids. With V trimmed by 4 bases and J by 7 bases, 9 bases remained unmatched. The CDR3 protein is CASSPKTSGRINEQFF. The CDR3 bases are TGCGCCAGCAGCCCAAAGACTAGCGGGAGAATTAATGAGCAGTTCTTC.

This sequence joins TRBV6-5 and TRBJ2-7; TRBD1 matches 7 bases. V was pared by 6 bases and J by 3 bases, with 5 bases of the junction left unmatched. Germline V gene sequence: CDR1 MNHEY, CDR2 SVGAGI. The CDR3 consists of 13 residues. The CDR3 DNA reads TGTGCCAGCAGCCCGGGGACAGTCTACGAGCAGTACTTC. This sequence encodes CASSPGTVYEQYF.

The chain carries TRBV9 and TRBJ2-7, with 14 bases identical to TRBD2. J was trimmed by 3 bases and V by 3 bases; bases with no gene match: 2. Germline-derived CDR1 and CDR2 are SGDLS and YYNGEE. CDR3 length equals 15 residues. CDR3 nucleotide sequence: TGTGCCAGCAGCGGTGGACTAGCGGGGGGCTACGAGCAGTACTTC. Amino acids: CASSGGLAGGYEQYF.

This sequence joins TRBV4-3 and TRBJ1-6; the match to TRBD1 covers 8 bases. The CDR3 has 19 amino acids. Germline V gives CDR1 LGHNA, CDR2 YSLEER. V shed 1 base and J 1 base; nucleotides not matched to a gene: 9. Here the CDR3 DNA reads TGCGCCAGCAGCCAAGTGGCACAGGGGGTATGGTCCTATAATTCACCCCTCCACTTT. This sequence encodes CASSQVAQGVWSYNSPLHF.

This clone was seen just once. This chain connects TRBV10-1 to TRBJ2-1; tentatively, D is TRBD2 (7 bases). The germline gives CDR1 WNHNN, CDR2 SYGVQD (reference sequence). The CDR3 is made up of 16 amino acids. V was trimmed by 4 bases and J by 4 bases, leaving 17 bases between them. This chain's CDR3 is CASSVGRGELYNEQFF. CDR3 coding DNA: TGCGCCAGCAGTGTTGGGAGGGGGGAGTTGTACAATGAGCAGTTCTTC.

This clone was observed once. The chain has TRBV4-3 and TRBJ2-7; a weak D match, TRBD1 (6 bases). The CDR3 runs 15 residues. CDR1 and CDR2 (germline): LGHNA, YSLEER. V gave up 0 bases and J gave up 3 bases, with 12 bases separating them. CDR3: CASSQDYLRGYEQYF. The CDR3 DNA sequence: TGCGCCAGCAGCCAAGATTATCTCAGGGGCTACGAGCAGTACTTC.

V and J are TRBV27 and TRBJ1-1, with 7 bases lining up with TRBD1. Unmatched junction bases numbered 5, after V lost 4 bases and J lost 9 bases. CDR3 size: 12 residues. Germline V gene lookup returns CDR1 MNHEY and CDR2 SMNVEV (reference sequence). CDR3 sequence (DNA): TGTGCCAGCAGTTCCCCAGGGGGGCAAGCTTTCTTT. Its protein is CASSSPGGQAFF.

The CDR3 DNA reads as TGTGCCAGCAGTGATGGGGAGACAGGGGCCGATACGCAGTATTTT. Protein product: CASSDGETGADTQYF. The chain carries TRBV6-4 and TRBJ2-3; 8 nucleotides align to TRBD1. CDR1 MRHNA and CDR2 SNTAGT come from the germline V gene. The CDR3 loop spans 15 amino acids. V dropped 3 bases and J dropped 6; count of bases not matched to a gene: 8.

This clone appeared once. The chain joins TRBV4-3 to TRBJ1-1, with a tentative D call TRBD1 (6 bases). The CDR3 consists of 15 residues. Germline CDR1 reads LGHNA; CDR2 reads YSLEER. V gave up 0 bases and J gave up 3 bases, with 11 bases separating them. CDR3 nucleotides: TGCGCCAGCAGCCAAGACCTGGGGGCGTACACTGAAGCTTTCTTT. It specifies CASSQDLGAYTEAFF.

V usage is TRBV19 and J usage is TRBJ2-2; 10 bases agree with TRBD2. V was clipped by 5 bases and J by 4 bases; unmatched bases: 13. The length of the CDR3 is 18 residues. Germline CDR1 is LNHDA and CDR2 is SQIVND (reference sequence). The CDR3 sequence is CASSLSYWGLASTGELFF. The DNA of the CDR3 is TGTGCCAGTAGTTTGAGCTATTGGGGACTAGCGAGCACCGGGGAGCTGTTTTTT.

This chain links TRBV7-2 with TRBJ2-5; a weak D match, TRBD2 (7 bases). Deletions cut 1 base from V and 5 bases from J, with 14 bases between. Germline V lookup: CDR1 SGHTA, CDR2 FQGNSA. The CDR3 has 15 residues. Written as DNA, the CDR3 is TGTGCCAGCAGCTTAGTGAGGGGGGGGAGGGAGACCCAGTACTTC. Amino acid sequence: CASSLVRGGRETQYF.

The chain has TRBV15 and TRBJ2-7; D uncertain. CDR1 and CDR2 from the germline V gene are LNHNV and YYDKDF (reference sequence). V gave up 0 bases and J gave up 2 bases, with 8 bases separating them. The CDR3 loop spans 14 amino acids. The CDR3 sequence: CATSRDRSTYEQYF. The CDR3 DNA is TGTGCCACCAGCAGAGACCGGAGCACCTACGAGCAGTACTTC. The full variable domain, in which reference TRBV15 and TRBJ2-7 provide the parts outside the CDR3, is DAMVIQNPRYQVTQFGKPVTLSCSQTLNHNVMYWYQQKSSQAPKLLFHYYDKDFNNEADTPDNFQSRRPNTSFCFLDIRSPGLGDTAMYLCATSRDRSTYEQYFGPGTRLTVT.